This passage covers 24 T cell receptor beta chains from one sample sequenced in a study of OX40 agonist ivuxolimab in advanced cancers. Here immunoSEQ multiplex PCR was the method, and the copy in TCRdb shows in-frame clones only, minus some. The sample consists of 60,000 or so clones, approximately 89% of them appearing once. The input for sequencing was CD4+ or CD8+ T cells sorted from blood, taken in a trial of the OX40 agonist ivuxolimab. Receptor source: an adult with an advanced solid tumor such as melanoma, head and neck, liver or kidney cancer.

The V call is TRBV6-1, the J call TRBJ2-5; D may be TRBD2 (6 bases). This CDR3 has 15 amino acids. The V and J ends lost 8 bases and 3 bases respectively, with 19 bases between them. Germline-derived CDR1 and CDR2 are MNHNS and SASEGT. The CDR3 loop reads CASLGSWGKEETQYF. The DNA for the CDR3 is TGTGCCAGCCTCGGGAGTTGGGGGAAGGAAGAGACCCAGTACTTC.

The rearrangement joins TRBV5-1 to TRBJ1-2; weak D call: TRBD1 (6 bases). Germline V lookup: CDR1 SGHRS, CDR2 YFSETQ. V was trimmed by 2 bases and J by 4 bases, leaving 12 bases between them. The CDR3 has 14 residues. CDR3 in DNA: TGCGCCAGCAGCTTCTTGGGGGGCTCCTATGGCTACACCTTC. Translating gives CASSFLGGSYGYTF.

The chain joins TRBV7-2 to TRBJ2-2; 9 bases agree with TRBD1. The CDR3 has 17 amino acids. Per germline, CDR1 SGHTA and CDR2 FQGNSA. J gave up 4 bases and V 6 bases, and 12 bases lay outside the gene matches. CDR3 DNA sequence: TGTGCCAGCAGTTCGATCAAGACAGGGGGAACCACCGGGGAGCTGTTTTTT. Its translation is CASSSIKTGGTTGELFF.

This clone has just one count. The rearrangement joins TRBV11-1 to TRBJ1-1; D unclear. This CDR3 comprises 13 residues. With 1 base removed from V and 0 bases from J, the gap between germline ends came to 3 bases. Germline loops: CDR1 SGHAT, CDR2 FQDESV (reference sequence). CDR3 nucleotide sequence: TGTGCCAGCAGCTTAGACATGAACACTGAAGCTTTCTTT. Protein sequence: CASSLDMNTEAFF.

The chain is built from TRBV5-1 and TRBJ2-7; D not certain. This CDR3 region has 14 residues. Per germline, CDR1 SGHRS and CDR2 YFSETQ. V lost 0 bases and J lost 0, with 7 bases in between. The CDR3 sequence is CASSLDRSSYEQYF. The CDR3 coding sequence is TGCGCCAGCAGCTTGGATCGGAGCTCCTACGAGCAGTACTTC.

This sequence joins TRBV29-1 and TRBJ2-2; weak D call: TRBD2 (6 bases). V gave up 7 bases and J gave up 4 bases, with 19 bases separating them. Per the germline V gene, CDR1 is SQVTM and CDR2 is ANQGSEA. The CDR3 contains 15 residues. The CDR3 bases are TGCAGCGCTATGGACTACAAACGTGGCACCGGGGAGCTGTTTTTT. The encoded protein is CSAMDYKRGTGELFF.

The chain has TRBV19 and TRBJ1-5, with TRBD1 as a possible D gene (5 bases). V lost 4 bases to trimming and J lost 7 bases, with 11 bases between them. This CDR3 contains 13 residues. Germline V CDR1 and CDR2: LNHDA, SQIVND (reference sequence). This chain's CDR3 is CASSNQQGQPQHF. CDR3 DNA sequence: TGTGCCAGTAGTAACCAGCAGGGACAGCCCCAGCATTTT. Variable domain in full (rest from reference TRBV19 and TRBJ1-5): DGGITQSPKYLFRKEGQNVTLSCEQNLNHDAMYWYRQDPGQGLRLIYYSQIVNDFQKGDIAEGYSVSREKKESFPLTVTSAQKNPTAFYLCASSNQQGQPQHFGDGTRLSIL.

This clone came up once. The rearrangement links TRBV6-5 to TRBJ1-5, with a possible D match to TRBD1 (5 bases). CDR1 and CDR2 from the germline V gene are MNHEY and SVGAGI. This CDR3 is built from 12 residues. V was trimmed by 6 bases and J by 8 bases, leaving 11 bases between them. The CDR3 coding sequence is TGTGCCAGCAGCCCAGGGATGGAGCCCCAGCATTTT. Amino acid sequence: CASSPGMEPQHF.

V is TRBV15 and J is TRBJ2-7; TRBD2 agrees at 8 bases. The CDR3 loop spans 14 amino acids. V was pared by 8 bases and J by 6 bases, with 12 bases of the junction left unmatched. The germline gives CDR1 LNHNV, CDR2 YYDKDF (reference sequence). In DNA, the CDR3 is TGTGCCACCCGGGCTAGCGGGCGAGGCGGCGAGCAGTACTTC. Its translation is CATRASGRGGEQYF.

Only a few counts were recorded for this clone. This rearrangement joins TRBV30 to TRBJ2-7; D gene ambiguous. The CDR3 has 13 amino acids. CDR1 and CDR2 from the germline V gene are GTSNPN and SVGIG (reference sequence). The germline V and J ends were trimmed by 0 bases and 5 bases, with 11 bases remaining between them. Here the CDR3 reads CAWSVSPADEQYF. Written as DNA, the CDR3 is TGTGCCTGGAGTGTATCTCCCGCGGACGAGCAGTACTTC.

This chain joins TRBV28 and TRBJ1-5; a possible D gene is TRBD1 (5 bases). V lost 1 base and J lost 3, with 7 bases in between. The CDR3 is 14 amino acids. Germline V lookup: CDR1 MDHEN, CDR2 SYDVKM. The CDR3: CASSLLGTNQPQHF. The CDR3 coding sequence is TGTGCCAGCAGTTTATTGGGGACCAATCAGCCCCAGCATTTT.

The J gene is TRBJ2-7, the V gene TRBV29-1; 8 nucleotides line up with TRBD1. With V trimmed by 4 bases and J by 4 bases, 3 bases remained unmatched. Germline assignment: CDR1 SQVTM and CDR2 ANQGSEA. CDR3 length: 12 residues. For the CDR3, the DNA is TGCAGCGTTGGACAGGGGTCGTACGAGCAGTACTTC. Protein product: CSVGQGSYEQYF.

This clone was recorded only once. This chain joins TRBV11-2 and TRBJ2-5; D is uncertain. The CDR3 is 12 amino acids. V lost 4 bases and J lost 7, with 10 bases in between. Germline loops: CDR1 SGHAT, CDR2 FQNNGV. The chain's CDR3 is CASSSTPGTQYF. The CDR3 nucleotides are TGTGCCAGCAGCTCGACTCCGGGGACCCAGTACTTC.

This CDR3 is CASSYRSPDTQYF. The DNA of the CDR3 is TGTGCCAGCAGTTACAGAAGTCCTGATACGCAGTATTTT. The chain combines TRBV6-5 with TRBJ2-3; D remains ambiguous. Trimming took 2 bases from V and 6 from J, leaving 9 bases between them. CDR1 MNHEY and CDR2 SVGAGI come from the germline V gene. This CDR3 has 13 amino acids.

CDR3 coding DNA: TGCAGTGTGACAGATAATGAAAAACTGTTTTTT. Its translation is CSVTDNEKLFF. V usage is TRBV20-1 and J usage is TRBJ1-4, with a tentative D call TRBD1 (5 bases). The CDR3 length is 11 residues. V was clipped by 7 bases and J by 4 bases, with 7 bases between them. Germline V gene data show CDR1 as DFQATT and CDR2 as SNEGSKA (reference sequence).

The chain combines TRBV5-6 with TRBJ2-2; weak D call: TRBD1 (6 bases). This CDR3 is 14 amino acids long. Germline loops: CDR1 SGHDT, CDR2 YYEEEE. With 2 bases removed from V and 3 bases from J, the gap between germline ends came to 8 bases. The CDR3 here is CASSFQGYTGELFF. As DNA, the CDR3 is TGTGCCAGCAGCTTTCAGGGGTACACCGGGGAGCTGTTTTTT. Supplemented by reference TRBV5-6 and TRBJ2-2, the full variable domain reads DAGVTQSPTHLIKTRGQQVTLRCSPKSGHDTVSWYQQALGQGPQFIFQYYEEEERQRGNFPDRFSGHQFPNYSSELNVNALLLGDSALYLCASSFQGYTGELFFGEGSRLTVL.

This clone was detected only a few times. This chain links TRBV28 with TRBJ1-4, with D perhaps matching TRBD1 (5 bases). V lost 5 bases to trimming and J lost 0 bases, with 13 bases between them. Germline assignment: CDR1 MDHEN and CDR2 SYDVKM. This CDR3 has 16 amino acids. The CDR3 loop is CASSVLGAATNEKLFF. The CDR3 region has the DNA TGTGCCAGCAGTGTACTCGGGGCTGCAACTAATGAAAAACTGTTTTTT.

The chain uses TRBV4-3 and TRBJ2-3; D gene ambiguous. The CDR3 sequence is 15 residues long. Germline V gives CDR1 LGHNA, CDR2 YSLEER. V lost 1 base and J 1 base, leaving 9 bases between the germline ends. The CDR3 loop reads CASSQVGLGTDTQYF. The CDR3 bases are TGCGCCAGCAGCCAAGTAGGCCTGGGCACAGATACGCAGTATTTT.

The DNA of the CDR3 is TGTGCCAGCAGTTACTCTCCTCGGGCAGGAAACACCATATATTTT. This codes for CASSYSPRAGNTIYF. The chain joins TRBV6-6 to TRBJ1-3, with D hard to call. V dropped 0 bases and J dropped 4 bases, with 10 bases sitting between them. Germline V gene lookup returns CDR1 MNHNY and CDR2 SVGAGI (reference sequence). This CDR3 contains 15 residues.

The CDR3 protein is CASSSDMYGQPQHF. The CDR3 DNA reads as TGTGCCAGCAGTTCCGACATGTATGGACAGCCCCAGCATTTT. The V call is TRBV6-4, the J call TRBJ1-5; no reliable D call. V dropped 5 bases and J dropped 7 bases, with 15 bases sitting between them. The CDR3 is 14 residues long. Germline CDR1 and CDR2: MRHNA and SNTAGT.

Comment on this clone: The junction differs from germline at one of its ends, possibly a read error. The rearrangement links TRBV10-2 to TRBJ2-7; no clear D gene. There are 10 residues in the CDR3. Germline CDR1 and CDR2: WSHSY and SAAADI. The CDR3 loop is CASSEGLINF. For the CDR3, the DNA is TGCGCCAGCAGTGAAGGGCTTATTAACTTC.

The table lists this clone with a count of one. This chain uses TRBV19 with TRBJ2-7; TRBD1 matches 7 bases. CDR1 and CDR2 from the germline V gene are LNHDA and SQIVND (reference sequence). The CDR3 runs 15 residues. V lost 6 bases and J lost 4; bases outside the gene matches: 12. CDR3 in amino acids: CASSWGLNRGYEQYF. In DNA, the CDR3 is TGTGCCAGTAGCTGGGGTCTTAACAGGGGTTACGAGCAGTACTTC.

This clone was counted between two and nine times. The chain joins TRBV7-9 to TRBJ1-5, with D possibly being TRBD1 (5 bases). Germline-derived CDR1 and CDR2 are SEHNR and FQNEAQ (reference sequence). The CDR3 runs 15 residues. The V and J ends lost 6 bases and 2 bases respectively, with 14 bases between them. As DNA, the CDR3 is TGTGCCAGCAGTAGGGGTCTCCCCGGCAATCAGCCCCAGCATTTT. This sequence encodes CASSRGLPGNQPQHF.

The CDR3 region has the DNA TGTGCCAGCAGTGCTAATTTTAGAGGGGTTCAGTCACCCCTCCACTTT. Protein: CASSANFRGVQSPLHF. The gene calls are TRBV6-1 and TRBJ1-6, with a possible D match to TRBD1 (5 bases). Trimming left V 4 bases short and J 10 bases short, with 20 bases between. From germline, CDR1 is MNHNS and CDR2 SASEGT. The CDR3 contains 16 residues.